The sequence of this T cell receptor beta chain was determined in a study of blood T cell repertoires in COVID-19. How the authors handled the data: Estimates of nucleated cell counts were drawn from the amplification of reference gene primers. Sequenced by immunoSEQ multiplex PCR; TCRdb stores in-frame clones only, minus some. V, J and clone size are those of that table, while D and trimming were read from the DNA. The table lists 30,000 to 50,000 clones, roughly 85% of them singletons. Material for sequencing was peripheral blood. The sequence was obtained from a human donor in a cohort sampled during active COVID-19.

The CDR3 loop is CASSQGTVSGNTIYF. DNA for the CDR3: TGTGCCAGCAGCCAAGGGACAGTCTCTGGAAACACCATATATTTT. V gene TRBV3-1 (or the pseudogene TRBV3-2) combines with J gene TRBJ1-3, with D possibly TRBD1 on 6 matching bases. The CDR3 runs 15 residues. The germline CDR1 and CDR2 sequences are LGHDT and YNNKEL (reference sequence). V was clipped by 1 base and J by 0 bases, with 7 bases between them.